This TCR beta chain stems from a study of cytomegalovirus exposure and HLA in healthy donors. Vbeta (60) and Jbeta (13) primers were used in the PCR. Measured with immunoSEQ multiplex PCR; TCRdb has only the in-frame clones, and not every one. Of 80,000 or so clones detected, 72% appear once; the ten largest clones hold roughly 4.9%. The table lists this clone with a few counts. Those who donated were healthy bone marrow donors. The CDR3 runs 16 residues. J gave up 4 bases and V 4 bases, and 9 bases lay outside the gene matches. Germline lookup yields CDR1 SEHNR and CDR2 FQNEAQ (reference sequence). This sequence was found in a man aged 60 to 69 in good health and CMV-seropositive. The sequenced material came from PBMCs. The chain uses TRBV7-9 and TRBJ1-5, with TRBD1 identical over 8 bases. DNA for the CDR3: TGTGCCAGCAGCTCGAATGATCAGGGGGCGAATCAGCCCCAGCATTTT. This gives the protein CASSSNDQGANQPQHF.